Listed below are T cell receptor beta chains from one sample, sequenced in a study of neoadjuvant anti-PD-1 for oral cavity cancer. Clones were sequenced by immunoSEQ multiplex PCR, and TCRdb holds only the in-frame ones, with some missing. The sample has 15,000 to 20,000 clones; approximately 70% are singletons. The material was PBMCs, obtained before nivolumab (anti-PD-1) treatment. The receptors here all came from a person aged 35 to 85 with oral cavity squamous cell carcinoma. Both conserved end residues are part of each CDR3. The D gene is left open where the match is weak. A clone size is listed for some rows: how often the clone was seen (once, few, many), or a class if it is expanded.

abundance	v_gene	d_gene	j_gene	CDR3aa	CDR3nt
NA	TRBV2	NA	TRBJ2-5	CASQGLQETQYF	TGTGCCAGCCAGGGGCTCCAAGAGACCCAGTACTTC
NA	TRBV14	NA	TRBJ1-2	CASSQGTDAAYGYTF	TGTGCCAGCAGCCAAGGGACCGACGCCGCCTATGGCTACACCTTC
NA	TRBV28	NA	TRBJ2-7	CASSLLSSYEQYF	TGTGCCAGCAGTTTACTGTCGTCCTACGAGCAGTACTTC
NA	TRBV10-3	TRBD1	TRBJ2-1	CAIRSGQGYNEQFF	TGTGCCATCAGATCGGGACAGGGGTACAATGAGCAGTTCTTC
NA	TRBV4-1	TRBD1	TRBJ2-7	CASSHSGTGFYEQYF	TGCGCCAGCAGCCACTCCGGGACAGGGTTCTACGAGCAGTACTTC
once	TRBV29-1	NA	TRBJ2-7	CSVVTEGSYEQYF	TGCAGCGTTGTCACGGAGGGCTCCTACGAGCAGTACTTC
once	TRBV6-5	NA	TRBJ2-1	CASRDPTRGEQFF	TGTGCCAGCAGGGACCCCACGAGGGGTGAGCAGTTCTTC
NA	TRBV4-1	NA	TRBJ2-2	CASGEVRGGSNTGELFF	TGCGCCAGCGGGGAGGTCAGAGGCGGTTCGAACACCGGGGAGCTGTTTTTT
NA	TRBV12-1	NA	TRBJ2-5	CASSPTVLTNPLRETQYF	TGTGCCAGCAGCCCCACTGTCCTGACAAACCCTTTAAGGGAGACCCAGTACTTC
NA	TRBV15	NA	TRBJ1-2	CATSKDRYGYTF	TGTGCCACCAGCAAGGACAGATATGGCTACACCTTC
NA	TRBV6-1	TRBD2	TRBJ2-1	CASESAGVYEQFF	TGTGCCAGCGAGTCAGCGGGAGTTTATGAGCAGTTCTTC
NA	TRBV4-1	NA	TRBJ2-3	CASRQTVSTDTQYF	TGCGCCAGCAGGCAAACAGTGAGCACAGATACGCAGTATTTT
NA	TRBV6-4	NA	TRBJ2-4	CASSLPRGAKNIQYF	TGTGCCAGCAGCCTTCCTCGGGGGGCCAAAAACATTCAGTACTTC
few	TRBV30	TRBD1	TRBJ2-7	CAWSALTGTVGEQYF	TGTGCCTGGAGTGCCCTCACCGGGACAGTCGGCGAGCAGTACTTC
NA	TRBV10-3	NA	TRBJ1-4	CAISEYGTGNEKLFF	TGTGCCATCAGTGAATATGGGACCGGAAACGAAAAACTGTTTTTT